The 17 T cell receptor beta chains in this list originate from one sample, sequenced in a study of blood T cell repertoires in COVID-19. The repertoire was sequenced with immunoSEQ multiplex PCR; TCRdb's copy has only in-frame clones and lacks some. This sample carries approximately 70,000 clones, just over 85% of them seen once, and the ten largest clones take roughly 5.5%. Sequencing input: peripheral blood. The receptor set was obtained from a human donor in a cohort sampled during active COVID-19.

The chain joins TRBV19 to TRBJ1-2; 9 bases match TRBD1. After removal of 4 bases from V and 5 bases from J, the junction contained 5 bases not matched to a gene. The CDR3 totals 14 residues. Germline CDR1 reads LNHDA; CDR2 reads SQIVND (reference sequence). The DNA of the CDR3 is TGTGCCAGTAGTACGGGGACAGGGTCTTATGGCTACACCTTC. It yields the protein CASSTGTGSYGYTF.

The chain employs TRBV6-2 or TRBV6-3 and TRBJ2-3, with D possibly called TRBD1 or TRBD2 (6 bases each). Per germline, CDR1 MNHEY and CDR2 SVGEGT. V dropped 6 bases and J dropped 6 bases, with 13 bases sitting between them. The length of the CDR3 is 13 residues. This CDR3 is CASSGGRGDTQYF. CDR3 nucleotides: TGTGCCAGCAGCGGGGGCCGAGGGGATACGCAGTATTTT.

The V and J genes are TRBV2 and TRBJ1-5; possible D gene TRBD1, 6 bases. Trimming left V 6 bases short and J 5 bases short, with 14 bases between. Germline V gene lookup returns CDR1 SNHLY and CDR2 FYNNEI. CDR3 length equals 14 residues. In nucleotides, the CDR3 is TGTGCCAGCAGCCGCCGGGACAACTATCAGCCCCAGCATTTT. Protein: CASSRRDNYQPQHF.

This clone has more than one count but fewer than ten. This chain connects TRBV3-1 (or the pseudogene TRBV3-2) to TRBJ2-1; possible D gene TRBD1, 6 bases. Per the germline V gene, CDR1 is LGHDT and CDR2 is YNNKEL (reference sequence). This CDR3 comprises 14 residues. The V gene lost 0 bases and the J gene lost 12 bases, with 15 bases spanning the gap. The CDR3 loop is CASSQDRTAGGQFF. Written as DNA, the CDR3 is TGTGCCAGCAGCCAAGATAGGACAGCCGGCGGGCAGTTCTTC.

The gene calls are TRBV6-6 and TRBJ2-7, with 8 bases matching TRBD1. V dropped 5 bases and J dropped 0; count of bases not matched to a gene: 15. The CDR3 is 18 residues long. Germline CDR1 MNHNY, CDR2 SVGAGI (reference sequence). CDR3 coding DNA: TGTGCCAGCAGTCTTAGAAGACAGGGGAAAGTAAGCTCCTACGAGCAGTACTTC. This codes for CASSLRRQGKVSSYEQYF.

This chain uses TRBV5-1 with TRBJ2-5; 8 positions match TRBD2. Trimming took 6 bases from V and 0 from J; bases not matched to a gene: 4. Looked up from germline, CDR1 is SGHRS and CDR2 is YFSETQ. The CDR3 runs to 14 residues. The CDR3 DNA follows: TGCGCCAGCACCACTAGCGGTAACCAAGAGACCCAGTACTTC. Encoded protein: CASTTSGNQETQYF. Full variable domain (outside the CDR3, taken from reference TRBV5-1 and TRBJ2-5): KAGVTQTPRYLIKTRGQQVTLSCSPISGHRSVSWYQQTPGQGLQFLFEYFSETQRNKGNFPGRFSGRQFSNSRSEMNVSTLELGDSALYLCASTTSGNQETQYFGPGTRLLVL.

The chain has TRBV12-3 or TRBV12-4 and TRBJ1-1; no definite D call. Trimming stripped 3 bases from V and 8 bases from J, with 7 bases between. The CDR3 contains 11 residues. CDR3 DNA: TGTGCCAGCAGTTTGGGCAGAGAAGCTTTCTTT. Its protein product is CASSLGREAFF.

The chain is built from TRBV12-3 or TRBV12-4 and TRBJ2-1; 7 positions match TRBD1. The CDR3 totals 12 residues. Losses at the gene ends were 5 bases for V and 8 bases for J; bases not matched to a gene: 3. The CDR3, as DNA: TGTGCCAGCAGTCCGGGACAGCATGAGCAGTTCTTC. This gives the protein CASSPGQHEQFF.

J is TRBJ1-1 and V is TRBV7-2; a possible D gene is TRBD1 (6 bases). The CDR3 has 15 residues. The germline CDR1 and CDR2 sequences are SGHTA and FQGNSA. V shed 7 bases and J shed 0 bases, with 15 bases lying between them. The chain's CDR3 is CASKLRGGMNTEAFF. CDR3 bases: TGTGCCAGCAAATTGAGGGGGGGCATGAACACTGAAGCTTTCTTT.

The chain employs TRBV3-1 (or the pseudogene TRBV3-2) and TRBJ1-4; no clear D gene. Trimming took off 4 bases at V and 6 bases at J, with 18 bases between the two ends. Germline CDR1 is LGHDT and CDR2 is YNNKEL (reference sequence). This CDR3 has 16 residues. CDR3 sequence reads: CASSRDVGGMDEKLFF. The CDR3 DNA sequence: TGTGCCAGCAGCCGAGACGTAGGAGGGATGGATGAAAAACTGTTTTTT.

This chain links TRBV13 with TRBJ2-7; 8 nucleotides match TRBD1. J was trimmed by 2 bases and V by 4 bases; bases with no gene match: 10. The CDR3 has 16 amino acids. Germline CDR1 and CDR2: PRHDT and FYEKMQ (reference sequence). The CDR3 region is CASSSDGQGAPYEQYF. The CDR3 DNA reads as TGTGCCAGCAGCTCGGACGGACAGGGTGCACCCTACGAGCAGTACTTC.

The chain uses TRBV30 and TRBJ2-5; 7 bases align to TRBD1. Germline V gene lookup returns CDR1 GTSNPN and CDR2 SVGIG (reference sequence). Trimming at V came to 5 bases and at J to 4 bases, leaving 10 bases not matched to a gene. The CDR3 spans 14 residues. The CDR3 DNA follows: TGTGCCTGGGGACCGGGACAGACGGTAGAGACCCAGTACTTC. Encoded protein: CAWGPGQTVETQYF.

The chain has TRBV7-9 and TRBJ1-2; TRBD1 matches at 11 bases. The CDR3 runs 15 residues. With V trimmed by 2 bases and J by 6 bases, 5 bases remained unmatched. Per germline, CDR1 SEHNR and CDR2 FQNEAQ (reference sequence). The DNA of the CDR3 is TGTGCCAGCAGCTTACCGGGACAGGGGGTTAATGGCTACACCTTC. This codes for CASSLPGQGVNGYTF. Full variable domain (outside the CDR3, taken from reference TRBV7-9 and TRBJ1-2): DTGVSQNPRHKITKRGQNVTFRCDPISEHNRLYWYRQTLGQGPEFLTYFQNEAQLEKSRLLSDRFSAERPKGSFSTLEIQRTEQGDSAMYLCASSLPGQGVNGYTFGSGTRLTVV.

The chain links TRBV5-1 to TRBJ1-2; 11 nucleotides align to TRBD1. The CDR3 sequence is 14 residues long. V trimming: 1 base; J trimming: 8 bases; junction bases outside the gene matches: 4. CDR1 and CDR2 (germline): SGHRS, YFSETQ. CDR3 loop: CASSLLGQGEGYTF. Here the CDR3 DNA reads TGCGCCAGCAGCTTGTTGGGACAGGGGGAGGGCTACACCTTC.

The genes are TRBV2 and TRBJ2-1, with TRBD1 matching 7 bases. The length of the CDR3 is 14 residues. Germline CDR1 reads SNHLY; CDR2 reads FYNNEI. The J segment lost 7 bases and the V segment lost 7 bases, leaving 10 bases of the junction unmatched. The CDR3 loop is CASIEGARGNEQFF. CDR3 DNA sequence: TGTGCCAGCATTGAGGGGGCGAGGGGAAATGAGCAGTTCTTC.

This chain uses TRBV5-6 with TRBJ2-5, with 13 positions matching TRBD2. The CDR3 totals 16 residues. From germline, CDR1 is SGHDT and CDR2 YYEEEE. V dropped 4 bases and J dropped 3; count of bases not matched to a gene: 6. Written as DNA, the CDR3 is TGTGCCAGCAGCCGGCTAGGGACTAGCGGGGAAGAGACCCAGTACTTC. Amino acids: CASSRLGTSGEETQYF.

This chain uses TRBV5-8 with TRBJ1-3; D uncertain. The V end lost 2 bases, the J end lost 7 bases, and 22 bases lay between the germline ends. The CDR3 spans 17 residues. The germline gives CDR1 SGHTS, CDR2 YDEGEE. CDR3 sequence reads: CASSLHLGGTPGNTIYF. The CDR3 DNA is TGTGCCAGCAGCTTACACCTTGGTGGTACGCCAGGCAACACCATATATTTT.